This entry is about one T cell receptor beta chain. The sample belongs to a study of blood T cell repertoires in COVID-19. The assay was immunoSEQ multiplex PCR, and TCRdb's table has in-frame clones only and misses some. Counted here are about 120,000 clones, just under 90% occurring once; the ten biggest clones make up 2% to 2.5%. The CDR3 covers 15 residues. Trimming took 2 bases from V and 10 from J, leaving 20 bases between them. Germline V lookup: CDR1 MNHEY, CDR2 SVGEGT. The source material was peripheral blood. The genes are TRBV6-2 or TRBV6-3 and TRBJ1-1; D ambiguous. This receptor was obtained from a woman in her forties or fifties with acute or convalescent COVID-19. In DNA form, the CDR3 reads TGTGCCAGCAGTTACGACGAGGGAGGACTGATGAGAGCTTTCTTT. Its translation is CASSYDEGGLMRAFF.